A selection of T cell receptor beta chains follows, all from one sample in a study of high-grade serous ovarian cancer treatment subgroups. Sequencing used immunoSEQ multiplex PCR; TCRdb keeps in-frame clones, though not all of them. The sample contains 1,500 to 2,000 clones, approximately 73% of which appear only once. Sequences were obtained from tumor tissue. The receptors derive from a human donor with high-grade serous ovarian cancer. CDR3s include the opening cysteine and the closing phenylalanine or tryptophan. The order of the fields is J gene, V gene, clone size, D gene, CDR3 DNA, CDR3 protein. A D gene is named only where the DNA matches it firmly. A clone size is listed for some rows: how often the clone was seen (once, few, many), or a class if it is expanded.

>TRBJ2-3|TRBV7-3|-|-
TGTGCCAGCAGCTTAACTCCGGCCCGCACAGATACGCAGTATTTT
CASSLTPARTDTQYF
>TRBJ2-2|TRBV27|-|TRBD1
TGTGCCAGCAGCAGGACAGGGGAAACGAACACCGGGGAGCTGTTTTTT
CASSRTGETNTGELFF
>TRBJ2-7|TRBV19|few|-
TGTGCCAGTAGCGACTTTAGCTCCTACGAGCAGTACTTC
CASSDFSSYEQYF
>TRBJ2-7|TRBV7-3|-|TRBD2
TGTGCCAGCAGCCCCACTCTAGCGGGAGGAAACTACGAGCAGTACTTC
CASSPTLAGGNYEQYF
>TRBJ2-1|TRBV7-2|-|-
TGTGCCAGCAGCCCATTACGGACTAGGGGGTATGAGCAGTTCTTC
CASSPLRTRGYEQFF
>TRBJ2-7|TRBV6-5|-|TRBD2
TGTGCCAGCTGTCTCGCGGGAGGGAGCGAGCAGTACTTC
CASCLAGGSEQYF
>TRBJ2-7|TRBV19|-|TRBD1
TGTGCCAGCTCGGGACAGGAAAGCTACGAGCAGTACTTC
CASSGQESYEQYF
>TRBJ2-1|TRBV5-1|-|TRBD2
TGCGCCAGCAGCTTTCTAGCGGGAGGCGGAAATGAGCAGTTCTTC
CASSFLAGGGNEQFF
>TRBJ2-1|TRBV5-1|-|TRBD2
TGCGCCAGCAGCCCTCAGGGGACTAGCGGGAGCCACAATGAGCAGTTCTTC
CASSPQGTSGSHNEQFF
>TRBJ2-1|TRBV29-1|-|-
TGCAGCGTTGAAGTAACTCGGCAGGAGCAGTTCTTC
CSVEVTRQEQFF
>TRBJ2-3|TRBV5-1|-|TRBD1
TGCGCCAGCAGCCCCGACAGGGGGAGGGATACGCAGTATTTT
CASSPDRGRDTQYF
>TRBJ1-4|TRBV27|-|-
TGTGCCAGCAGTTCCTCCCCTGCAACTAATGAAAAACTGTTTTTT
CASSSSPATNEKLFF
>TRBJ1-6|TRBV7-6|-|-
TGTGCCAGCAGCCCCGGGACGGAGAGTTATAATTCACCCCTCCACTTT
CASSPGTESYNSPLHF